The rows below give T cell receptor beta chains drawn from one sample of a study of post-analysis software for immune sequencing data. TCRdb reprocessed the PCR reads via MiXCR and lists one record per CDR3 protein. Here the sample spans around 200,000 distinct CDR3 sequences, 29% being singletons. Sequencing was carried out using blood. The source of these receptors is a girl between 2 and 17 years old with multiple sclerosis. Each CDR3 is given with its conserved first and last residue. The order of the fields is clone size, V gene, D gene, J gene, CDR3 protein, CDR3 DNA. The D gene is left open where the match is weak. Clone size, where shown, is once, few, many, or a class for clones that have expanded.

size: few
V: TRBV14
D: TRBD2
J: TRBJ2-1
CDR3: CASSQREASGHYNEQFF
DNA: TGTGCCAGCAGTCAACGGGAGGCTAGCGGGCACTACAATGAGCAGTTCTTC

size: -
V: TRBV20-1
D: TRBD1
J: TRBJ2-7
CDR3: CSAPGQASYEQYF
DNA: TGCAGTGCTCCCGGACAGGCCTCCTACGAGCAGTACTTC

size: few
V: TRBV5-1
D: -
J: TRBJ2-2
CDR3: CASSFSPQNTGELFF
DNA: TGCGCCAGCAGCTTCTCCCCCCAGAACACCGGGGAGCTGTTTTTT

size: -
V: TRBV20-1
D: -
J: TRBJ2-4
CDR3: CSARASLGNIQYF
DNA: TGCAGTGCTAGGGCCAGCTTAGGGAACATTCAGTACTTC

size: -
V: TRBV20-1
D: -
J: TRBJ1-5
CDR3: CSAHQGGGNQPQHF
DNA: TGCAGTGCGCATCAGGGAGGAGGCAATCAGCCCCAGCATTTT

size: -
V: TRBV7-3
D: -
J: TRBJ1-1
CDR3: CASSQMGQTEAFF
DNA: TGTGCCAGCAGCCAAATGGGGCAGACTGAAGCTTTCTTT

size: -
V: TRBV28
D: TRBD1
J: TRBJ2-1
CDR3: CASNPGRGIYNEQFF
DNA: TGTGCCAGCAACCCGGGCAGGGGGATATACAATGAGCAGTTCTTC

size: -
V: TRBV4-1
D: TRBD2
J: TRBJ2-2
CDR3: CASSQDGGLAGDDTGELFF
DNA: TGCGCCAGCAGCCAAGATGGGGGACTAGCGGGAGATGATACCGGGGAGCTGTTTTTT

size: -
V: TRBV14
D: -
J: TRBJ2-3
CDR3: CASSQDGLPAADTQYF
DNA: TGTGCCAGCAGCCAAGATGGACTACCCGCAGCAGATACGCAGTATTTT

size: few
V: TRBV20-1
D: -
J: TRBJ2-6
CDR3: CSARRCSGANVLTF
DNA: TGCAGTGCTAGGAGGTGCTCTGGGGCCAACGTCCTGACTTTC

size: many
V: TRBV28
D: TRBD2
J: TRBJ2-7
CDR3: CASSLSAAGTYEQYF
DNA: TGTGCCAGCAGTTTATCGGCAGCGGGAACCTACGAGCAGTACTTC

size: -
V: TRBV12-3/TRBV12-4
D: -
J: TRBJ2-5
CDR3: CARTALGGTESGQYF
DNA: TGTGCCAGAACGGCGCTGGGCGGGACAGAGAGTGGCCAGTACTTC

size: many
V: TRBV6-6
D: TRBD1
J: TRBJ1-4
CDR3: CASNQPGQEVELFF
DNA: TGTGCCAGCAACCAGCCCGGACAGGAGGTAGAACTGTTTTTT

size: -
V: TRBV28
D: -
J: TRBJ2-2
CDR3: CASSSNTGELFF
DNA: TGTGCCAGCAGTTCCAACACCGGGGAGCTGTTTTTT

size: -
V: TRBV7-2
D: TRBD1
J: TRBJ2-1
CDR3: CASSEGQGPNKQFF
DNA: TGTGCCAGCAGCGAGGGACAGGGCCCTAATAAGCAGTTCTTC

size: -
V: TRBV5-1
D: -
J: TRBJ2-7
CDR3: CASSISARAYNEQYF
DNA: TGCGCCAGCAGTATTAGCGCGCGGGCCTACAATGAGCAGTACTTC

size: -
V: TRBV28
D: -
J: TRBJ1-2
CDR3: CTSSLLGGVGYTF
DNA: TGTACCAGCAGTTTATTGGGGGGGGTTGGCTACACCTTC

size: many
V: TRBV29-1
D: -
J: TRBJ2-1
CDR3: CSVERIGVNEQFF
DNA: TGCAGCGTTGAGCGCATTGGGGTCAATGAGCAGTTCTTC

size: -
V: TRBV5-1
D: -
J: TRBJ1-1
CDR3: CASSFQGIMNTEAFF
DNA: TGCGCCAGCAGCTTTCAGGGGATAATGAACACTGAAGCTTTCTTT

size: -
V: TRBV18
D: TRBD1
J: TRBJ2-1
CDR3: CASSPTTGWNEQFF
DNA: TGTGCCAGCTCACCTACGACAGGGTGGAATGAGCAGTTCTTC

size: -
V: TRBV29-1
D: -
J: TRBJ1-1
CDR3: CSVAGDTVAFF
DNA: TGCAGCGTTGCAGGGGACACTGTAGCTTTCTTT

size: few
V: TRBV20-1
D: TRBD2
J: TRBJ2-7
CDR3: CRVDSGNGPYEQYF
DNA: TGCAGGGTCGATAGCGGGAATGGGCCCTACGAGCAGTACTTC

size: few
V: TRBV6-5
D: -
J: TRBJ2-3
CDR3: CASSPLGKGTDTQYF
DNA: TGTGCCAGCAGTCCATTGGGGAAGGGCACAGATACGCAGTATTTT

size: few
V: TRBV7-9
D: TRBD1
J: TRBJ1-2
CDR3: CASSLAGQGLRGYTF
DNA: TGTGCCAGCAGCTTAGCGGGACAGGGGCTGCGTGGCTACACCTTC

size: -
V: TRBV20-1
D: TRBD2
J: TRBJ2-7
CDR3: CSARYPSGSYEQYF
DNA: TGCAGTGCTAGATATCCCAGCGGGAGTTACGAGCAGTACTTC

size: -
V: TRBV3-1
D: -
J: TRBJ2-6
CDR3: CASSQDPPLNIGGANVLTF
DNA: TGTGCCAGCAGCCAAGATCCCCCTTTAAACATAGGGGGGGCCAACGTCCTGACTTTC

size: -
V: TRBV9
D: TRBD2
J: TRBJ2-7
CDR3: CASSVVAGAYNEQYF
DNA: TGTGCCAGCAGCGTAGTAGCGGGCGCCTACAATGAGCAGTACTTC

size: many
V: TRBV3-1
D: -
J: TRBJ2-3
CDR3: CASSQAGRGVADTQYF
DNA: TGTGCCAGCAGCCAAGCAGGGAGGGGGGTCGCAGATACGCAGTATTTT

size: -
V: TRBV30
D: -
J: TRBJ1-6
CDR3: CAWSNVILNSPLHF
DNA: TGTGCCTGGAGCAACGTAATACTGAATTCACCCCTCCACTTT

size: -
V: TRBV5-1
D: -
J: TRBJ1-1
CDR3: CASSWVVGNTEAFF
DNA: TGCGCCAGCAGCTGGGTGGTGGGAAACACTGAAGCTTTCTTT

size: few
V: TRBV5-1
D: -
J: TRBJ1-6
CDR3: CASSLVPRTYNSPLHF
DNA: TGCGCCAGCAGCTTGGTTCCTCGGACCTATAATTCACCCCTCCACTTT

size: -
V: TRBV30
D: TRBD2
J: TRBJ2-1
CDR3: CAWSIAGFPSYNEQFF
DNA: TGTGCCTGGAGTATAGCGGGATTCCCGTCCTACAATGAGCAGTTCTTC

size: many
V: TRBV14
D: TRBD1
J: TRBJ2-5
CDR3: CASSQLTGTGGIETQYF
DNA: TGTGCCAGCAGCCAACTCACCGGGACAGGGGGAATAGAGACCCAGTACTTC

size: many
V: TRBV28
D: TRBD1
J: TRBJ2-5
CDR3: CASRRTQGLRQETQYF
DNA: TGTGCCAGCAGGAGGACACAGGGGCTTCGGCAAGAGACCCAGTACTTC

size: many
V: TRBV6-6
D: TRBD1
J: TRBJ1-2
CDR3: CASSHPGQGYGYTF
DNA: TGTGCCAGCAGTCACCCGGGACAGGGGTATGGCTACACCTTC

size: many
V: TRBV29-1
D: TRBD2
J: TRBJ2-5
CDR3: CSTRGESETQYF
DNA: TGCAGCACCCGGGGGGAGTCAGAGACCCAGTACTTC

size: -
V: TRBV4-1
D: -
J: TRBJ1-2
CDR3: CASSQDAGTGNYGCTF
DNA: -

size: -
V: TRBV10-1
D: TRBD1
J: TRBJ2-1
CDR3: CASRLMTGQNNEQFF
DNA: TGCGCCAGCAGACTTATGACGGGACAGAACAATGAGCAGTTCTTC

size: -
V: TRBV5-1
D: -
J: TRBJ1-1
CDR3: CASSPLPAGDTEAFF
DNA: TGCGCCAGCAGCCCGTTGCCCGCGGGGGACACTGAAGCTTTCTTT

size: many
V: TRBV7-9
D: -
J: TRBJ2-3
CDR3: CASSFDSTDTQYF
DNA: TGCGCCAGCAGCTTTGACAGTACAGATACGCAGTATTTT

size: few
V: TRBV12-3/TRBV12-4
D: TRBD2
J: TRBJ2-1
CDR3: CASSSYGRGRGGDEQFF
DNA: TGTGCCAGCAGTTCTTATGGGAGGGGCCGGGGAGGGGATGAGCAGTTCTTC

size: -
V: TRBV5-1
D: -
J: TRBJ2-3
CDR3: CTSSSAIRRGTDRQYF
DNA: TGCACCAGCAGCTCGGCCATTCGACGCGGCACAGATAGGCAGTATTTT

size: few
V: TRBV5-1
D: -
J: TRBJ1-2
CDR3: CASSPLTENYGYTF
DNA: TGCGCCAGCAGCCCATTGACAGAGAACTATGGCTACACCTTC